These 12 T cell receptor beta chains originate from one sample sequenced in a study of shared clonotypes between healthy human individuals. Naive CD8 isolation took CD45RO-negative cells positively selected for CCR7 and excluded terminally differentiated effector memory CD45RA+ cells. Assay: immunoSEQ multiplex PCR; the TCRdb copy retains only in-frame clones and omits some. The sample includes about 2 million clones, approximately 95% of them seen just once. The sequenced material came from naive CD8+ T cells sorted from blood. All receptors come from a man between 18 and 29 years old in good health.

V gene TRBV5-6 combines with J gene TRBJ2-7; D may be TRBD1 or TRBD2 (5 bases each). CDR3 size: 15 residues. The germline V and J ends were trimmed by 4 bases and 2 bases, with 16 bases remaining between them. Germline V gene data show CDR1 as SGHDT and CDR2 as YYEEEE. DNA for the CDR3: TGTGCCAGCAGCATCCTCCGGGACCCTGCCTACGAGCAGTACTTC. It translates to CASSILRDPAYEQYF.

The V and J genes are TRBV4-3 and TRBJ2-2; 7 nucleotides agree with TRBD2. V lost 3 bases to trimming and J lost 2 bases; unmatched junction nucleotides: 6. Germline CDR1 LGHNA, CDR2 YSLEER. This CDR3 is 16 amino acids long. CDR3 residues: CASSHTSDPNTGELFF. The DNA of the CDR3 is TGCGCCAGCAGCCACACTAGCGACCCTAACACCGGGGAGCTGTTTTTT.

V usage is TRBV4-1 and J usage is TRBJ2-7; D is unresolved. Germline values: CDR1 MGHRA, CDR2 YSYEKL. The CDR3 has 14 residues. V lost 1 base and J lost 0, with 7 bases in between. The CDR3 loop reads CASSQVKHSYEQYF. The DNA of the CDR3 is TGCGCCAGCAGCCAAGTTAAGCACTCCTACGAGCAGTACTTC.

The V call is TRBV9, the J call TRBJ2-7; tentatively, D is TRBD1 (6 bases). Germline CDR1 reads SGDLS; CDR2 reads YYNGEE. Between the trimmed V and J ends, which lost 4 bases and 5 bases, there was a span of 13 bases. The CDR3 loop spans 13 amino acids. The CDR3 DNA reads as TGTGCCAGCAGCACACAGGGATTCCACGAGCAGTACTTC. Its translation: CASSTQGFHEQYF.

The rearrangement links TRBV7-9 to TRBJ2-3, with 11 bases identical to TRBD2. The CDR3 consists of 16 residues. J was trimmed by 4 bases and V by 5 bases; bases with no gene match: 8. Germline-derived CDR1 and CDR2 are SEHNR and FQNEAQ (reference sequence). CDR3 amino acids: CASSLTRLAGPDTQYF. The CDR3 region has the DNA TGTGCCAGCAGCCTCACGCGACTAGCGGGGCCAGATACGCAGTATTTT.

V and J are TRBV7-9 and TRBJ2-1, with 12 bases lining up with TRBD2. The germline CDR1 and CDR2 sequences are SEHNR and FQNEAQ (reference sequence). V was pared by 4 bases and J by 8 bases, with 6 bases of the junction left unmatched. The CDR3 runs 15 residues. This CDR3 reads CASSSRTSGNDEQFF. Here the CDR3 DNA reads TGTGCCAGCAGCTCTAGGACTAGCGGGAACGATGAGCAGTTCTTC.

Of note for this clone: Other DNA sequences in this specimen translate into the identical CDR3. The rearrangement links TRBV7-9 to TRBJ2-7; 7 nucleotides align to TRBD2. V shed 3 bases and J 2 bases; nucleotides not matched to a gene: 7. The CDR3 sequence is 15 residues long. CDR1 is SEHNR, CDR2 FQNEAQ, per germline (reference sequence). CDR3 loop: CASSFGLGEAYEQYF. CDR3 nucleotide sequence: TGTGCCAGCAGCTTTGGACTAGGCGAAGCCTACGAGCAGTACTTC.

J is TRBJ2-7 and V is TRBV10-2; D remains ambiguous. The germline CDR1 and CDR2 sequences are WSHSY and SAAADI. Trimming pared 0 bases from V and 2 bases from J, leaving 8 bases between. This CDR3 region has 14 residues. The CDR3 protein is CASSESRLTYEQYF. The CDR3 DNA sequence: TGCGCCAGCAGTGAGTCCAGATTAACCTACGAGCAGTACTTC.

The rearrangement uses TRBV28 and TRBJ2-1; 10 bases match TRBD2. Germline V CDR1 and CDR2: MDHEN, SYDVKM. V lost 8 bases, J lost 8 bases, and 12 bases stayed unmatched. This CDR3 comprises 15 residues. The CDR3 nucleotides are TGTGCCAGCTTCCCCGTTCCGGGACTAGCGTATGAGCAGTTCTTC. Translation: CASFPVPGLAYEQFF.

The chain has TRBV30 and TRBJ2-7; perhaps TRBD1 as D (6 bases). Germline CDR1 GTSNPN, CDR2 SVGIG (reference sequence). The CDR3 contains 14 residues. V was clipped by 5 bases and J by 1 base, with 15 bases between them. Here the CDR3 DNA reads TGTGCCTGGGGAGAACTTCAGGGGTCCTACGAGCAGTACTTC. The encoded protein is CAWGELQGSYEQYF.

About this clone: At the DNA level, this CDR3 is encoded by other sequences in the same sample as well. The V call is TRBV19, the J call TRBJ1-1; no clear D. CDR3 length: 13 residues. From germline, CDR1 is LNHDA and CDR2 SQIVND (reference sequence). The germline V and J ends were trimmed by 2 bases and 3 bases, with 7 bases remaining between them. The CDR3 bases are TGTGCCAGTAGTATATTGGGGTACACTGAAGCTTTCTTT. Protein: CASSILGYTEAFF.

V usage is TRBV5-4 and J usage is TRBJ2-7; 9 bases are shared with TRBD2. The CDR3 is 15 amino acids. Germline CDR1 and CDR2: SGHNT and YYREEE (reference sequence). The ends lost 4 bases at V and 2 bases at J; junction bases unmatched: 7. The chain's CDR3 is CASSAHSSGAYEQYF. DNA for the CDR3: TGTGCCAGCAGCGCCCATTCTAGCGGGGCCTACGAGCAGTACTTC.